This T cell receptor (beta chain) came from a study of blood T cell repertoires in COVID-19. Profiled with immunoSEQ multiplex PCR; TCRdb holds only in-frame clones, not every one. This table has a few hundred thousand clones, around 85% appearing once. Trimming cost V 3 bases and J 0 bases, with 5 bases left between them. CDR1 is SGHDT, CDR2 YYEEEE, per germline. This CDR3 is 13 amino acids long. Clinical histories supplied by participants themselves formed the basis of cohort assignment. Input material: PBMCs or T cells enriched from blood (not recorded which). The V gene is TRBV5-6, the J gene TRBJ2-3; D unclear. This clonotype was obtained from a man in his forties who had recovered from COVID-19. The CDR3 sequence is CASSSPSTDTQYF. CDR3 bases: TGTGCCAGCAGCTCCCCTAGCACAGATACGCAGTATTTT.